This T cell receptor beta chain derives from a study of T cell repertoires in cytomegalovirus infection. As for the study in general: Through public TCR beta signatures, both CMV infection and matching HLA type were indicated.

This clonotype was counted a few times. Its specificity is unknown. TCRdb re-called the reads through MiXCR, storing one row per CDR3 protein. This sample has 450,000 to 650,000 distinct CDR3 sequences, with about 39% found just once. V lost 0 bases, J lost 7 bases, and 21 bases lay in between. Germline lookup yields CDR1 MNHEY and CDR2 SVGEGT. This CDR3 region has 17 residues. The material sequenced was cultured PBMCs, taken from culture after CMV antigen stimulation. The TCR sequence derives from a human donor in good health (CMV status not recorded). Some clones in this sample may be carry-over from other donors' samples. The genes are TRBV6-2 or TRBV6-3 and TRBJ1-2; tentative D call: TRBD1 (6 bases). This CDR3 is CASSYSKKEDSSLGYTF. The DNA for the CDR3 is TGTGCCAGCAGTTACTCGAAAAAGGAGGACAGCTCTCTTGGCTACACCTTC.